This TCR beta chain was retrieved from a study of regulatory T cells in long-lasting Graves disease. Findings and caveats of the study: Sharing of public clonotypes was greater in persistent patients (under 3,000) than in new patients (around 1,000).

The authors built TCR beta libraries using iRepertoire HTBI primers and Arm-PCR of CDR3 regions. TCRdb reanalysed the multiplex PCR reads using MiXCR and keeps one entry per CDR3 protein. The data hold about 660,000 distinct CDR3 sequences, with 30% observed a single time. Per germline, CDR1 SSHAT and CDR2 FNYEAQ (reference sequence). With V trimmed by 1 base and J by 4 bases, 6 bases remained unmatched. The length of the CDR3 is 15 residues. Time point given: persistent/refractory GD, antithyroid drugs over 5 years with positive TRAb. Scientists built the TCR library using RNA that was extracted from PBMCs. In regard to this clonotype: Its target is not known.

The sample consisted of peripheral blood mononuclear cells (PBMCs), taken when the disease was refractory, from a patient treated with antithyroid drugs. The rearrangement uses TRBV7-7 and TRBJ2-7, with 8 bases matching TRBD2. This sequence was found in a female donor with Graves disease. CDR3 sequence: CASSLGVSGMYEQYF. CDR3 bases: TGTGCCAGCAGCTTAGGGGTTAGCGGGATGTACGAGCAGTACTTC.